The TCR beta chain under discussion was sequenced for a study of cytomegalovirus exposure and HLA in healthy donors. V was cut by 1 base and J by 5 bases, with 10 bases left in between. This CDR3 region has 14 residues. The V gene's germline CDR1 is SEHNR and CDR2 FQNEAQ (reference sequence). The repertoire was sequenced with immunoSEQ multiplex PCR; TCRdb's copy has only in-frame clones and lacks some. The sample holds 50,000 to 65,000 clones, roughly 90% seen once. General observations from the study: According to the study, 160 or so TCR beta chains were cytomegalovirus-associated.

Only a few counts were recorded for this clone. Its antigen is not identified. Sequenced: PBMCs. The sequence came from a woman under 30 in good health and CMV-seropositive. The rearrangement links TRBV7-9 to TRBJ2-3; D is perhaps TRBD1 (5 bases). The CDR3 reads CASSLDTGQDTQYF. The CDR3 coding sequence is TGTGCCAGCAGCTTAGATACAGGACAAGATACGCAGTATTTT.